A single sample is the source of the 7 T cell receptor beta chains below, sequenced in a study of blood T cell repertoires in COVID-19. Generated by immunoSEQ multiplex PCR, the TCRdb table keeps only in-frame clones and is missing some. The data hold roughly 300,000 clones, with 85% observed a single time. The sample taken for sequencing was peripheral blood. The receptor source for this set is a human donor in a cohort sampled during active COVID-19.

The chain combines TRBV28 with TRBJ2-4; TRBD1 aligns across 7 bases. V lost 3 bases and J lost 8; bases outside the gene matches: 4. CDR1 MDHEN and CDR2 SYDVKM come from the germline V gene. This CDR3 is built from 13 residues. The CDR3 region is CASSFSDRDIQYF. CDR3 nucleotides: TGTGCCAGCAGTTTCTCCGACAGGGACATTCAGTACTTC.

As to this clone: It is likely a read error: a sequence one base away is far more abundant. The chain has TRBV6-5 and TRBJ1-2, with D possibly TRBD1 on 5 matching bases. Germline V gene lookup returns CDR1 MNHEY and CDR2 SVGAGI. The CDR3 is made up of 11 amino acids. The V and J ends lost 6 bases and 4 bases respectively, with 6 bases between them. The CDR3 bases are TGTGCCAGCAGGACAGTCTATGGCTACACCTTC. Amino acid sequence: CASRTVYGYTF.

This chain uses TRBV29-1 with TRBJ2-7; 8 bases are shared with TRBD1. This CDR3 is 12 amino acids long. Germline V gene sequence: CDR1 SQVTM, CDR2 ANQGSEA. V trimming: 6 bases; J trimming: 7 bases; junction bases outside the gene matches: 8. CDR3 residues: CSVRYRGTEQYF. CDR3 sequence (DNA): TGCAGCGTCCGATACAGGGGGACGGAGCAGTACTTC.

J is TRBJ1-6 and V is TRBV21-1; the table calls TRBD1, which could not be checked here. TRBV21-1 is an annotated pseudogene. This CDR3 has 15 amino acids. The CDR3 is CASSKVAGYNSPLHF. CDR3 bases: TGTGCCAGCAGCAAAGTGGCAGGGTACAATTCACCCCTCCACTTT.

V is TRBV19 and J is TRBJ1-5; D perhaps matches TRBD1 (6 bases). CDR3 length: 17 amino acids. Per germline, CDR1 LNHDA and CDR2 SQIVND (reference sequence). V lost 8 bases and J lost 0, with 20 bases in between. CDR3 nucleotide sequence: TGTGCCAGTTTACGGGACACCTTCTCCCCTAGCAATCAGCCCCAGCATTTT. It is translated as CASLRDTFSPSNQPQHF.

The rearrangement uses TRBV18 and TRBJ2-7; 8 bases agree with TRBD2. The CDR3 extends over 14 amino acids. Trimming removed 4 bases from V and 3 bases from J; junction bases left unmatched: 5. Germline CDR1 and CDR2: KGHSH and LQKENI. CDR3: CASSLSGTSYEQYF. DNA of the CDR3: TGTGCCAGCTCACTATCCGGGACTAGCTACGAGCAGTACTTC.

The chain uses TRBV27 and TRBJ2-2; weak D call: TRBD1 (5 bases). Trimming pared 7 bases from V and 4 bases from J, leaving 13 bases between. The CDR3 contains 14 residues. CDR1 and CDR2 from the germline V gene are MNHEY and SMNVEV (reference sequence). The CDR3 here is CASKKGPLTGELFF. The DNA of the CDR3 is TGTGCCAGCAAAAAGGGGCCGCTCACCGGGGAGCTGTTTTTT.